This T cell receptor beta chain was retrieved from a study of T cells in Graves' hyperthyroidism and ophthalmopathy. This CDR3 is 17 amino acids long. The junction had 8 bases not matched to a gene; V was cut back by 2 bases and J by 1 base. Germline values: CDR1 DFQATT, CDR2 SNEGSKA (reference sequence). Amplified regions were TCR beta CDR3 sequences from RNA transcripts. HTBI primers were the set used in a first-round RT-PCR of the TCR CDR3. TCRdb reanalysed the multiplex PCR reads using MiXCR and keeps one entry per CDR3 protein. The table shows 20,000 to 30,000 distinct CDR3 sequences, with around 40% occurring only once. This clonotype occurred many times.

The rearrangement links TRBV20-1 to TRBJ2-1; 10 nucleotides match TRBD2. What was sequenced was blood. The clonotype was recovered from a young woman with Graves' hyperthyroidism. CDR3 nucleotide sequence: TGCAGTGCTAGATTCCCCCAACTAGCGGGATCCTACAATGAGCAGTTCTTC. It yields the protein CSARFPQLAGSYNEQFF.